One sample yielded the 21 T cell receptor beta chains listed below, sequenced in a study of Tregs in tolerant kidney transplant recipients. The protocol was immunoSEQ multiplex PCR, while the TCRdb copy is restricted to in-frame clones and leaves out a portion. The sample holds 110,000 or so clones, roughly 93% seen once. What was sequenced was CD4+ T cells from blood. Receptors originate from a human donor in good health.

This clone was counted a single time. The chain recombines TRBV7-3 with TRBJ2-2; 10 bases are shared with TRBD1. Germline trimming cut 5 bases from V and 5 bases from J; bases unmatched to any gene: 8. Looked up from germline, CDR1 is SGHTA and CDR2 is FQGTGA. The CDR3 length is 16 residues. The CDR3 bases are TGTGCCAGCAGCCCCCGACAGGGGGCAACGACCGGGGAGCTGTTTTTT. Protein: CASSPRQGATTGELFF.

The chain has TRBV7-9 and TRBJ2-3; D gene uncertain. Germline values: CDR1 SEHNR, CDR2 FQNEAQ (reference sequence). The length of the CDR3 is 13 residues. The V end lost 3 bases, the J end lost 2 bases, and 6 bases lay between the germline ends. DNA of the CDR3: TGTGCCAGCAGCTTTAGAGACACAGATACGCAGTATTTT. Protein product: CASSFRDTDTQYF.

The chain couples TRBV5-4 to TRBJ1-2, with D unresolved. Germline V gene sequence: CDR1 SGHNT, CDR2 YYREEE (reference sequence). V was clipped by 4 bases and J by 2 bases, with 9 bases between them. The CDR3 extends over 13 amino acids. The CDR3: CASSPGPNYGYTF. For the CDR3, the DNA is TGTGCCAGCAGCCCGGGCCCGAACTATGGCTACACCTTC. The variable domain in full, with the rest retrieved from reference TRBV5-4 and TRBJ1-2, is ETGVTQSPTHLIKTRGQQVTLRCSSQSGHNTVSWYQQALGQGPQFIFQYYREEENGRGNFPPRFSGLQFPNYSSELNVNALELDDSALYLCASSPGPNYGYTFGSGTRLTVV.

The gene calls are TRBV4-1 and TRBJ2-5, with 13 positions matching TRBD2. V dropped 2 bases and J dropped 3; count of bases not matched to a gene: 6. The CDR3 consists of 17 residues. The germline CDR1 and CDR2 sequences are MGHRA and YSYEKL. This chain's CDR3 is CASSQRTSGGPEETQYF. The CDR3 DNA follows: TGCGCCAGCAGCCAAAGGACTAGCGGGGGCCCAGAAGAGACCCAGTACTTC.

The rearrangement joins TRBV10-2 to TRBJ1-4, with TRBD1 matching over 7 bases. This CDR3 region has 14 residues. Per the germline V gene, CDR1 is WSHSY and CDR2 is SAAADI. V was clipped by 4 bases and J by 7 bases; unmatched bases: 6. CDR3 bases: TGCGCCAGCAGTGGAGGTAGGGGGCGTGAAAAACTGTTTTTT. It specifies CASSGGRGREKLFF.

This chain joins TRBV30 and TRBJ2-7, with D maybe TRBD2 (6 bases). Germline CDR1 and CDR2: GTSNPN and SVGIG (reference sequence). The CDR3 is 13 residues long. V lost 3 bases and J lost 6, with 15 bases in between. Written as DNA, the CDR3 is TGTGCCTGGAGCGGGGGAGCTACTATCGAGCAGTACTTC. This sequence encodes CAWSGGATIEQYF.

This clone was recorded a few times. V usage is TRBV7-3 and J usage is TRBJ2-1; no firm D call. Per germline, CDR1 SGHTA and CDR2 FQGTGA. Trimming stripped 2 bases from V and 6 bases from J, with 14 bases between. There are 15 residues in the CDR3. The CDR3 nucleotides are TGTGCCAGCAGCTTAGAGCCAGCTTGGGTCAATGAGCAGTTCTTC. This translates into CASSLEPAWVNEQFF.

In its sample, this clone was seen a few times. V usage is TRBV27 and J usage is TRBJ2-2; TRBD1 matches at 7 bases. V was pared by 6 bases and J by 7 bases, with 8 bases of the junction left unmatched. The CDR3 loop spans 14 amino acids. The germline gives CDR1 MNHEY, CDR2 SMNVEV (reference sequence). The CDR3 nucleotides read TGTGCCAGCAGCCCCGACAGGGTGAACGGGGAGCTGTTTTTT. This gives the protein CASSPDRVNGELFF.

The CDR3 is CAISAGGTESDTQYF. CDR3 DNA: TGTGCCATCAGCGCCGGGGGGACTGAATCAGATACGCAGTATTTT. The chain is built from TRBV10-3 and TRBJ2-3; 7 bases line up with TRBD2. J lost 4 bases, V lost 6 bases, and 10 bases had no gene match. Looked up from germline, CDR1 is ENHRY and CDR2 is SYGVKD. The CDR3 runs 15 residues.

V gene TRBV10-3 combines with J gene TRBJ2-5; the D call may be TRBD1 or TRBD2 (5 bases each). The CDR3 has 14 amino acids. Germline V gene lookup returns CDR1 ENHRY and CDR2 SYGVKD. V gave up 4 bases and J gave up 5 bases, with 14 bases separating them. CDR3 sequence: CAISVGAGFETQYF. The CDR3 DNA sequence: TGTGCCATCAGTGTCGGGGCAGGGTTCGAGACCCAGTACTTC.

The V and J genes are TRBV19 and TRBJ2-3; no firm D call. Trimming pared 5 bases from V and 4 bases from J, leaving 4 bases between. The CDR3 extends over 11 amino acids. In germline, CDR1 is LNHDA, CDR2 SQIVND (reference sequence). The chain's CDR3 is CASSFADTQYF. The DNA of the CDR3 is TGTGCCAGTAGTTTCGCAGATACGCAGTATTTT.

This chain links TRBV21-1 with TRBJ1-1; the table names TRBD1, a call not compared with the DNA. TRBV21-1 is described as a pseudogene. This CDR3 has 17 residues. CDR3: CASSKGGDRGRNTEAFF. In DNA form, the CDR3 reads TGTGCCAGCAGCAAGGGTGGGGACAGGGGAAGGAACACTGAAGCTTTCTTT.

This clone was seen a single time. The chain joins TRBV5-1 to TRBJ2-3; D ambiguous. This CDR3 comprises 14 residues. Trimming took off 4 bases at V and 4 bases at J, with 13 bases between the two ends. Germline V gene data show CDR1 as SGHRS and CDR2 as YFSETQ. CDR3 nucleotide sequence: TGCGCCAGCAGCCCTCGACCCCTGGCAGATACGCAGTATTTT. It codes for CASSPRPLADTQYF.

The genes are TRBV5-4 and TRBJ2-7; D remains unclear. The CDR3 runs to 14 residues. Germline V gene lookup returns CDR1 SGHNT and CDR2 YYREEE (reference sequence). The V end was cut by 1 base, the J end by 3 bases, with 11 bases between. In DNA, the CDR3 is TGTGCCAGCAGCTTGAGCCGAGGAGACTACGAGCAGTACTTC. As protein: CASSLSRGDYEQYF.

This chain links TRBV21-1 with TRBJ1-4. TRBV21-1 represents a pseudogene. The CDR3 sequence is 13 residues long. DNA of the CDR3: TGTGCCAGCAGCAAAGTATGGCGGGGGAAACTGTTTTTT. Amino acid sequence: CASSKVWRGKLFF.

The chain carries TRBV11-2 and TRBJ2-6; D remains unclear. Trimming removed 1 base from V and 11 bases from J, with 12 bases in between. The CDR3 runs 14 residues. Per the germline V gene, CDR1 is SGHAT and CDR2 is FQNNGV. CDR3 coding DNA: TGTGCCAGCAGCTTAGTTCCTTGGGGTGACGTCCTGACTTTC. Its protein product is CASSLVPWGDVLTF.

This chain uses TRBV6-1 with TRBJ2-7, with TRBD1 matching over 9 bases. J was trimmed by 3 bases and V by 10 bases; bases with no gene match: 7. The CDR3 covers 13 residues. The germline gives CDR1 MNHNS, CDR2 SASEGT. Here the CDR3 reads CATQQGAIYEQYF. The CDR3 coding sequence is TGTGCCACACAACAGGGGGCTATCTACGAGCAGTACTTC.

The chain has TRBV21-1 and TRBJ1-4. TRBV21-1 is a recognized pseudogene. The CDR3 is 15 amino acids. The chain's CDR3 is CASPRFGCNNEKLFF. Written as DNA, the CDR3 is TGTGCCAGCCCCAGATTCGGTTGTAATAATGAAAAACTGTTTTTT.

The chain uses TRBV27 and TRBJ2-2; D not certain. The V and J ends lost 5 bases and 4 bases respectively, with 8 bases between them. The germline CDR1 and CDR2 sequences are MNHEY and SMNVEV (reference sequence). This CDR3 has 13 amino acids. The CDR3 is CASSPWATGELFF. The CDR3 bases are TGTGCCAGCAGTCCCTGGGCCACCGGGGAGCTGTTTTTT.

This chain uses TRBV18 with TRBJ2-4; D call uncertain. Between the trimmed V and J ends, which lost 0 bases and 0 bases, there was a span of 9 bases. Germline CDR1 and CDR2: KGHSH and LQKENI. This CDR3 region has 16 residues. This CDR3 is CASSPPLGIAKNIQYF. DNA for the CDR3: TGTGCCAGCTCACCACCTCTGGGGATAGCCAAAAACATTCAGTACTTC.

The chain has TRBV7-3 and TRBJ1-2, with 8 nucleotides matching TRBD1. The CDR3 sequence is 17 residues long. After removal of 0 bases from V and 4 bases from J, the junction contained 10 bases not matched to a gene. The germline V gene has CDR1 SGHTA and CDR2 FQGTGA. The CDR3 nucleotides are TGTGCCAGCAGCTTAACGGGAGGGACAGGTCGTGGCTATGGCTACACCTTC. It translates to CASSLTGGTGRGYGYTF.